This entry lists 11 T cell receptor beta chains sequenced from one sample in a study of regulatory T cells in long-lasting Graves disease. The time point here: persistent/refractory GD, antithyroid drugs over 5 years with positive TRAb. PBMC RNA was the source of the TCR library. Construction of TCR beta libraries relied on iRepertoire HTBI primers and on Arm-PCR targeting CDR3 regions. TCRdb used MiXCR to reprocess the multiplex PCR reads, holding one entry per CDR3 protein. The data hold a few hundred thousand distinct CDR3 sequences, with around 20% observed a single time. The sample here was peripheral blood mononuclear cells (PBMCs), taken when the disease was refractory, from a patient treated with antithyroid drugs. The source is a female donor with Graves disease.

The chain combines TRBV10-3 with TRBJ1-1, with TRBD1 matching over 7 bases. Germline CDR1 reads ENHRY; CDR2 reads SYGVKD. The CDR3 consists of 14 residues. V lost 6 bases and J lost 0; bases outside the gene matches: 4. The CDR3 DNA sequence: TGTGCCATCAGACCGGGACAGATGAACACTGAAGCTTTCTTT. Its protein product is CAIRPGQMNTEAFF.

J is TRBJ2-3 and V is TRBV19, with 8 bases that match TRBD1. The V segment lost 4 bases and the J segment 4 bases; nucleotides outside the gene matches: 4. Germline V gene lookup returns CDR1 LNHDA and CDR2 SQIVND (reference sequence). The CDR3 is made up of 14 amino acids. The CDR3 bases are TGTGCCAGTAGTACAGGGGGCGGATCAGATACGCAGTATTTT. As protein: CASSTGGGSDTQYF.

This clonotype was counted ten times or more. V usage is TRBV24-1 and J usage is TRBJ1-2; D not resolved. Trimming took off 5 bases at V and 4 bases at J, with 13 bases between the two ends. CDR1 and CDR2 (germline): KGHDR, SFDVKD. CDR3 length equals 14 residues. DNA for the CDR3: TGTGCCACCAGTGGAGAGACCACTAGCTATGGCTACACCTTC. Translating it yields CATSGETTSYGYTF.

This clonotype was observed many times. The J gene is TRBJ1-2, the V gene TRBV28, with 9 bases matching TRBD1. The CDR3 is 15 amino acids. CDR1 is MDHEN, CDR2 SYDVKM, per germline. The J segment lost 6 bases and the V segment lost 6 bases, leaving 11 bases of the junction unmatched. CDR3: CASRNPTGGLNGYTF. For the CDR3, the DNA is TGTGCCAGCAGAAATCCTACAGGGGGCCTAAATGGCTACACCTTC.

This clonotype was counted a single time. This rearrangement joins TRBV4-1 to TRBJ2-2; D gene uncertain. V lost 0 bases and J 5 bases, leaving 10 bases between the germline ends. The germline CDR1 and CDR2 sequences are MGHRA and YSYEKL. CDR3 size: 15 residues. CDR3 bases: TGCGCCAGCAGCCAAGAGGGCAGATCAACCGGGGAGCTGTTTTTT. It specifies CASSQEGRSTGELFF.

The V gene is TRBV5-1, the J gene TRBJ2-7; 9 bases are a match to TRBD2. Germline V CDR1 and CDR2: SGHRS, YFSETQ. After removal of 0 bases from V and 5 bases from J, the junction contained 9 bases not matched to a gene. The length of the CDR3 is 16 residues. The CDR3 DNA follows: TGCGCCAGCAGCTTGGGGGGATTTAGCGGGAGAGACGAGCAGTACTTC. Encoded protein: CASSLGGFSGRDEQYF.

This clonotype was detected ten times or more. V is TRBV12-3 or TRBV12-4 and J is TRBJ2-3, with D tentatively TRBD1 (5 bases). The CDR3 sequence is 15 residues long. V lost 3 bases, J lost 0 bases, and 10 bases lay in between. CDR3 nucleotides: TGTGCCAGCAGTTTTAGGGGCGGAAGCACAGATACGCAGTATTTT. This translates into CASSFRGGSTDTQYF.

This clonotype was found a few times. The rearrangement uses TRBV27 and TRBJ2-7, with 10 bases fitting TRBD2. CDR1 is MNHEY and CDR2 is SMNVEV in the germline V gene (reference sequence). The CDR3 contains 16 residues. Unmatched junction bases numbered 5, after V lost 0 bases and J lost 3 bases. The CDR3 is CASSLSGLAVSYEQYF. The CDR3 DNA reads TGTGCCAGCAGTTTATCCGGACTAGCGGTGAGCTACGAGCAGTACTTC.

This clonotype was seen only a few times. The chain couples TRBV5-6 to TRBJ1-5, with a tentative D call TRBD1 (5 bases). V lost 3 bases to trimming and J lost 3 bases, with 10 bases between them. Germline V gene lookup returns CDR1 SGHDT and CDR2 YYEEEE. The CDR3 contains 14 residues. The CDR3 DNA follows: TGTGCCAGCAGCTGGCAGGGTTACAATCAGCCCCAGCATTTT. Translated: CASSWQGYNQPQHF.

The chain uses TRBV4-1 and TRBJ2-7, with D unresolved. Between the trimmed V and J ends, which lost 4 bases and 3 bases, there was a span of 13 bases. The CDR3 is 14 residues long. Per the germline V gene, CDR1 is MGHRA and CDR2 is YSYEKL. The CDR3 protein is CASSPFAEFYEQYF. The CDR3 DNA sequence: TGCGCCAGCAGCCCTTTCGCGGAGTTCTACGAGCAGTACTTC.

This clonotype occurred a few times. The chain is built from TRBV24-1 and TRBJ1-1; tentative D call: TRBD1 (5 bases). This CDR3 comprises 14 residues. The V gene lost 5 bases and the J gene lost 3 bases, with 12 bases spanning the gap. The germline V gene encodes CDR1 KGHDR and CDR2 SFDVKD. The CDR3 region has the DNA TGTGCCACCAGTGCCCAGGGAAGGGACACTGAAGCTTTCTTT. It is translated as CATSAQGRDTEAFF.